A single sample gave rise to the 30 T cell receptor beta chains below, sequenced in a study of beta chain features in type 1 diabetes. Sequenced material consisted of expressed TCRB transcripts (all of the isolated RNA was reverse transcribed). Using immunoSEQ multiplex PCR, the repertoire was profiled, and TCRdb retains in-frame clones only, with some absent. The sample consists of about 370,000 clones, about 15% of them appearing once. The specimen was naive CD4+ T cells from blood. These receptors were taken from a young woman in good health.

This sequence joins TRBV29-1 and TRBJ2-3; 11 bases match TRBD2. Per the germline V gene, CDR1 is SQVTM and CDR2 is ANQGSEA. V gave up 5 bases and J gave up 0 bases; unmatched junction bases: 4. This CDR3 contains 15 residues. The CDR3 spells CSVTSGSGSTDTQYF. The CDR3 nucleotides read TGCAGCGTTACTAGCGGGAGTGGTAGCACAGATACGCAGTATTTT.

The genes are TRBV29-1 and TRBJ1-1, with D possibly being TRBD1 (6 bases). With 5 bases removed from V and 5 bases from J, the gap between germline ends came to 12 bases. Germline V gives CDR1 SQVTM, CDR2 ANQGSEA. The CDR3 consists of 12 residues. The CDR3 here is CSVTTGPTEAFF. CDR3 nucleotides: TGCAGCGTTACCACAGGGCCAACTGAAGCTTTCTTT.

This clone was seen a handful of times. V gene TRBV18 combines with J gene TRBJ2-7; D might be TRBD2 (5 bases). Germline CDR1 reads KGHSH; CDR2 reads LQKENI. The CDR3 runs 14 residues. Trimming left V 1 base short and J 3 bases short, with 10 bases between. CDR3 amino acids: CASSPQKEVYEQYF. In DNA, the CDR3 is TGTGCCAGCTCACCACAGAAGGAGGTCTACGAGCAGTACTTC.

The rearrangement uses TRBV28 and TRBJ2-3, with D possibly TRBD2 on 5 matching bases. The germline CDR1 and CDR2 sequences are MDHEN and SYDVKM. CDR3 length equals 12 residues. V was pared by 6 bases and J by 3 bases, with 7 bases between. The chain's CDR3 is CASSRGTDTQYF. The CDR3 bases are TGTGCCAGCAGCCGGGGAACAGATACGCAGTATTTT.

The rearrangement uses TRBV7-9 and TRBJ1-3, with D perhaps TRBD1 (5 bases). This CDR3 comprises 15 residues. The V end lost 2 bases, the J end lost 0 bases, and 8 bases lay between the germline ends. CDR1 is SEHNR and CDR2 is FQNEAQ in the germline V gene (reference sequence). CDR3 loop: CASSLTGASGNTIYF. The CDR3 region has the DNA TGTGCCAGCAGCTTAACAGGAGCCTCTGGAAACACCATATATTTT.

The chain is built from TRBV7-2 and TRBJ2-2, with 9 bases lining up with TRBD2. The germline V gene has CDR1 SGHTA and CDR2 FQGNSA. The CDR3 contains 19 residues. Trimming cost V 6 bases and J 4 bases; bases outside gene matches: 18. CDR3 protein: CASSPSGVAGAGRTGELFF. The CDR3 region has the DNA TGTGCCAGCAGTCCCAGCGGAGTAGCGGGAGCGGGGCGCACCGGGGAGCTGTTTTTT.

J is TRBJ2-1 and V is TRBV7-7; 9 bases fit TRBD1. The CDR3 covers 15 residues. Per the germline V gene, CDR1 is SSHAT and CDR2 is FNYEAQ (reference sequence). The trim removed 6 bases at V and 2 bases at J, leaving 5 bases unmatched. As DNA, the CDR3 is TGTGCCAGCAGTGCCGGGACAGGGACCTACAATGAGCAGTTCTTC. Its translation: CASSAGTGTYNEQFF.

This chain uses TRBV7-2 with TRBJ2-3; TRBD2 is a possible D gene (5 bases). This CDR3 has 15 amino acids. The germline CDR1 and CDR2 sequences are SGHTA and FQGNSA. V was clipped by 2 bases and J by 0 bases, with 9 bases between them. CDR3 in amino acids: CASSLTRASTDTQYF. The CDR3 bases are TGTGCCAGCAGCTTAACGCGGGCTAGCACAGATACGCAGTATTTT.

Only a few counts were recorded for this clone. The CDR3 reads CASSRGQASYEQYF. CDR3 nucleotide sequence: TGTGCCAGCAGCCGAGGACAGGCCTCCTACGAGCAGTACTTC. This rearrangement joins TRBV7-2 to TRBJ2-7, with 7 bases aligning to TRBD1. The trim removed 5 bases at V and 0 bases at J, leaving 4 bases unmatched. Germline loops: CDR1 SGHTA, CDR2 FQGNSA. The CDR3 loop spans 14 amino acids.

V is TRBV11-2 and J is TRBJ2-2; 8 bases fit TRBD2. In germline, CDR1 is SGHAT, CDR2 FQNNGV. With V trimmed by 5 bases and J by 4 bases, 12 bases remained unmatched. CDR3 length equals 17 residues. The CDR3 coding sequence is TGTGCCAGCAGCCGACGTCTGACTAGCGCAGGCACCGGGGAGCTGTTTTTT. Protein sequence: CASSRRLTSAGTGELFF. Complete variable domain (other parts from reference TRBV11-2 and TRBJ2-2): EAGVAQSPRYKIIEKRQSVAFWCNPISGHATLYWYQQILGQGPKLLIQFQNNGVVDDSQLPKDRFSAERLKGVDSTLKIQPAKLEDSAVYLCASSRRLTSAGTGELFFGEGSRLTVL.

Written as DNA, the CDR3 is TGTGCCAGTAGTATTGGAAGCGGCTCTGGGGCCAACGTCCTGACTTTC. This translates into CASSIGSGSGANVLTF. J is TRBJ2-6 and V is TRBV19; possibly TRBD2 for D (5 bases). The germline V gene has CDR1 LNHDA and CDR2 SQIVND (reference sequence). The length of the CDR3 is 16 residues. The V end lost 3 bases, the J end lost 0 bases, and 9 bases lay between the germline ends.

This clone has just a few counts. This chain joins TRBV28 and TRBJ2-5; D may be TRBD1 (6 bases). The germline V gene encodes CDR1 MDHEN and CDR2 SYDVKM. The CDR3 is 16 residues long. Trimming removed 5 bases from V and 1 base from J, with 17 bases in between. The CDR3 loop reads CASSPPALDSQETQYF. The CDR3 bases are TGTGCCAGCAGTCCCCCGGCCCTGGACAGCCAAGAGACCCAGTACTTC. The full variable domain, with the rest looked up from reference TRBV28 and TRBJ2-5, is DVKVTQSSRYLVKRTGEKVFLECVQDMDHENMFWYRQDPGLGLRLIYFSYDVKMKEKGDIPEGYSVSREKKERFSLILESASTNQTSMYLCASSPPALDSQETQYFGPGTRLLVL.

This clone was found a few times. CDR3 loop: CASRTGTGGFNEQFF. The CDR3 bases are TGTGCCAGCAGGACAGGGACAGGGGGCTTCAATGAGCAGTTCTTC. The chain uses TRBV6-1 and TRBJ2-1, with TRBD1 identical over 12 bases. This CDR3 region has 15 residues. V dropped 6 bases and J dropped 6; count of bases not matched to a gene: 6. Germline V gene sequence: CDR1 MNHNS, CDR2 SASEGT.

This clone was seen a single time. V usage is TRBV15 and J usage is TRBJ1-5; D ambiguous. With 5 bases removed from V and 9 bases from J, the gap between germline ends came to 11 bases. This CDR3 has 12 residues. CDR1 and CDR2 (germline): LNHNV, YYDKDF (reference sequence). The CDR3: CATSAEVGPQHF. The CDR3 DNA reads TGTGCCACCAGCGCTGAGGTGGGGCCCCAGCATTTT.

The rearrangement joins TRBV7-2 to TRBJ2-5; the match to TRBD2 covers 8 bases. The CDR3 is 16 amino acids. CDR1 SGHTA and CDR2 FQGNSA come from the germline V gene. V was clipped by 4 bases and J by 2 bases; unmatched bases: 9. CDR3 nucleotide sequence: TGTGCCAGCAGCTCCCTTGGCGGGAGGATACAAGAGACCCAGTACTTC. As protein: CASSSLGGRIQETQYF.

This chain joins TRBV28 and TRBJ2-4; a weak D match, TRBD2 (6 bases). The CDR3 totals 15 residues. The germline CDR1 and CDR2 sequences are MDHEN and SYDVKM. V gave up 7 bases and J gave up 5 bases, with 18 bases separating them. CDR3 in amino acids: CASIQGGGGENIQYF. In nucleotides, the CDR3 is TGTGCCAGCATTCAAGGTGGGGGAGGCGAAAACATTCAGTACTTC. Using reference TRBV28 and TRBJ2-4 for the parts outside the CDR3, the full variable domain is DVKVTQSSRYLVKRTGEKVFLECVQDMDHENMFWYRQDPGLGLRLIYFSYDVKMKEKGDIPEGYSVSREKKERFSLILESASTNQTSMYLCASIQGGGGENIQYFGAGTRLSVL.

The V and J genes are TRBV29-1 and TRBJ2-1; 7 nucleotides agree with TRBD1. J gave up 4 bases and V 8 bases, and 11 bases lay outside the gene matches. From germline, CDR1 is SQVTM and CDR2 ANQGSEA. The CDR3 spans 14 residues. The CDR3 protein is CSLREGQLYNEQFF. CDR3 coding DNA: TGCAGCCTACGTGAGGGACAGCTTTACAATGAGCAGTTCTTC.

The chain recombines TRBV18 with TRBJ2-7; 12 bases map to TRBD1. V dropped 3 bases and J dropped 2; count of bases not matched to a gene: 2. Germline-derived CDR1 and CDR2 are KGHSH and LQKENI. This CDR3 has 15 amino acids. CDR3 loop: CASSPGTGGPYEQYF. CDR3 sequence (DNA): TGTGCCAGCTCACCCGGGACAGGGGGCCCCTACGAGCAGTACTTC.

The chain combines TRBV5-4 with TRBJ2-3, with 8 positions matching TRBD1. The germline CDR1 and CDR2 sequences are SGHNT and YYREEE (reference sequence). J gave up 2 bases and V 2 bases, and 4 bases lay outside the gene matches. The length of the CDR3 is 15 residues. CDR3 residues: CASSFGTGYTDTQYF. Here the CDR3 DNA reads TGTGCCAGCAGCTTTGGGACAGGCTACACAGATACGCAGTATTTT.

This chain links TRBV7-9 with TRBJ1-4, with D unresolved. Trimming pared 7 bases from V and 0 bases from J, leaving 15 bases between. CDR1 is SEHNR and CDR2 is FQNEAQ in the germline V gene (reference sequence). This CDR3 comprises 16 residues. The DNA of the CDR3 is TGTGCCAGCACCCAGAAATTGGTCGCAACTAATGAAAAACTGTTTTTT. It translates to CASTQKLVATNEKLFF.

This clone was counted a few times. The chain joins TRBV5-1 to TRBJ2-1, with D perhaps matching TRBD2 (6 bases). The CDR3 loop spans 16 amino acids. CDR1 is SGHRS and CDR2 is YFSETQ in the germline V gene. V was trimmed by 0 bases and J by 10 bases, leaving 20 bases between them. The CDR3 coding sequence is TGCGCCAGCAGCTTGGCCGTGGCTAGCGCCCTCGGGGAGCAGTTCTTC. It yields the protein CASSLAVASALGEQFF.

This chain connects TRBV7-9 to TRBJ2-1; 9 positions agree with TRBD2. This CDR3 region has 17 residues. Germline lookup yields CDR1 SEHNR and CDR2 FQNEAQ (reference sequence). With V trimmed by 5 bases and J by 10 bases, 18 bases remained unmatched. In nucleotides, the CDR3 is TGTGCCAGCAGCCTACCCATAGGGACTAGCCTCCGGGCGGAGCAGTTCTTC. It yields the protein CASSLPIGTSLRAEQFF.

Written as DNA, the CDR3 is TGTGCCAGCAGCTTACCTAGCGGGAGGGTCCCCTCCTACAATGAGCAGTTCTTC. It encodes CASSLPSGRVPSYNEQFF. The chain links TRBV5-6 to TRBJ2-1; TRBD2 aligns across 12 bases. CDR1 is SGHDT and CDR2 is YYEEEE in the germline V gene. This CDR3 spans 18 amino acids. With V trimmed by 2 bases and J by 0 bases, 6 bases remained unmatched.

This clone was detected a few times. Other DNA sequences in this sample translate to the same CDR3. The chain combines TRBV18 with TRBJ2-7; 8 bases fit TRBD1. The CDR3 length is 13 residues. Germline values: CDR1 KGHSH, CDR2 LQKENI. V gave up 3 bases and J gave up 3 bases; unmatched junction bases: 1. The CDR3 coding sequence is TGTGCCAGCTCACCGGGACAGGACTACGAGCAGTACTTC. The encoded protein is CASSPGQDYEQYF.

This sequence joins TRBV29-1 and TRBJ2-1; TRBD2 matches at 7 bases. J gave up 2 bases and V 6 bases, and 7 bases lay outside the gene matches. This CDR3 is 14 amino acids long. Germline V gene data show CDR1 as SQVTM and CDR2 as ANQGSEA. This CDR3 reads CSVTLATTYNEQFF. The CDR3 DNA follows: TGCAGCGTCACACTAGCGACCACCTACAATGAGCAGTTCTTC.

The table lists this clone with a few counts. The chain joins TRBV5-1 to TRBJ2-1, with a weak D call TRBD2 (5 bases). The germline gives CDR1 SGHRS, CDR2 YFSETQ. This CDR3 region has 12 residues. Trimming pared 0 bases from V and 9 bases from J, leaving 7 bases between. This chain's CDR3 is CASSLGESEQFF. Here the CDR3 DNA reads TGCGCCAGCAGCTTGGGGGAGTCTGAGCAGTTCTTC. Using reference TRBV5-1 and TRBJ2-1 for the parts outside the CDR3, the full variable domain is KAGVTQTPRYLIKTRGQQVTLSCSPISGHRSVSWYQQTPGQGLQFLFEYFSETQRNKGNFPGRFSGRQFSNSRSEMNVSTLELGDSALYLCASSLGESEQFFGPGTRLTVL.

The chain joins TRBV29-1 to TRBJ2-1; a weak D match, TRBD1 (6 bases). CDR3 length: 14 residues. Germline CDR1 is SQVTM and CDR2 is ANQGSEA. Trimming removed 3 bases from V and 4 bases from J, with 13 bases in between. The chain's CDR3 is CSVDLGARYNEQFF. CDR3 nucleotides: TGCAGCGTTGATTTGGGGGCGCGGTACAATGAGCAGTTCTTC.

In DNA, the CDR3 is TGTGCCAGCAGGCCGGGACAGGCTTTCTACGAGCAGTACTTC. It specifies CASRPGQAFYEQYF. This rearrangement joins TRBV6-5 to TRBJ2-7; TRBD1 agrees at 8 bases. The CDR3 has 14 amino acids. CDR1 MNHEY and CDR2 SVGAGI come from the germline V gene. Trimming at V came to 6 bases and at J to 3 bases, leaving 7 bases not matched to a gene.

The rearrangement joins TRBV10-3 to TRBJ2-1; 11 bases match TRBD1. After removal of 5 bases from V and 12 bases from J, the junction contained 9 bases not matched to a gene. The CDR3 length is 14 residues. Germline lookup yields CDR1 ENHRY and CDR2 SYGVKD. The CDR3 loop is CAISPGQGGLGQFF. In DNA, the CDR3 is TGTGCCATCAGTCCGGGACAGGGGGGATTGGGGCAGTTCTTC.

This clone was observed a few times. This chain uses TRBV15 with TRBJ2-5; no firm D call. CDR1 and CDR2 (germline): LNHNV, YYDKDF (reference sequence). V lost 0 bases to trimming and J lost 1 base, with 6 bases between them. This CDR3 contains 14 residues. The CDR3 sequence is CATSRDNGQETQYF. CDR3 DNA sequence: TGTGCCACCAGCAGAGATAACGGCCAAGAGACCCAGTACTTC.